These 26 T cell receptor beta chains originate from one sample sequenced in a study of blood T cell repertoires in COVID-19. Clones were sequenced by immunoSEQ multiplex PCR, and TCRdb holds only the in-frame ones, with some missing. This table holds approximately 250,000 clones, about nine tenths found once. Specimen: PBMCs or T cells enriched from blood (not recorded which). These receptors were taken from a woman aged 40 to 55 with acute COVID-19.

The chain employs TRBV3-1 (or the pseudogene TRBV3-2) and TRBJ2-7; 9 bases agree with TRBD1. Losses at the gene ends were 5 bases for V and 3 bases for J; bases not matched to a gene: 17. From germline, CDR1 is LGHDT and CDR2 YNNKEL (reference sequence). This CDR3 is built from 18 residues. CDR3 loop: CASSKDRGPRPSFYEQYF. The CDR3 bases are TGTGCCAGCAGCAAGGACAGGGGCCCACGCCCCTCTTTCTACGAGCAGTACTTC.

J is TRBJ1-1 and V is TRBV19; D is unresolved. The CDR3 totals 14 residues. The germline V gene has CDR1 LNHDA and CDR2 SQIVND (reference sequence). Trimming removed 6 bases from V and 7 bases from J, with 18 bases in between. The CDR3 protein is CASSFPRGSVEAFF. The CDR3 coding sequence is TGTGCCAGTAGCTTCCCCCGAGGGTCAGTTGAAGCTTTCTTT.

The V gene is TRBV6-5, the J gene TRBJ1-3; the D is unclear. The V and J ends lost 0 bases and 8 bases respectively, with 8 bases between them. Germline lookup yields CDR1 MNHEY and CDR2 SVGAGI. The length of the CDR3 is 13 residues. The chain's CDR3 is CASSYSNSDTIYF. CDR3 in DNA: TGTGCCAGCAGTTACTCGAATAGTGACACCATATATTTT.

Concerning this clone: A read error may produce the germline difference seen at one junction end. This chain joins TRBV30 and TRBJ1-6; tentative D call: TRBD1 (6 bases). The CDR3 has 13 amino acids. The V gene's germline CDR1 is GTSNPN and CDR2 SVGIG (reference sequence). CDR3 sequence reads: CAGRDTVGSPLHF. The CDR3 DNA reads TGTGCCGGGAGGGACACTGTGGGTTCACCCCTCCACTTT.

This chain links TRBV10-3 with TRBJ1-1; 7 bases are shared with TRBD1. The CDR3 has 14 residues. Germline V gene lookup returns CDR1 ENHRY and CDR2 SYGVKD. Trimming cost V 6 bases and J 1 base; bases outside gene matches: 5. DNA for the CDR3: TGTGCCATCAGCCGGGACAGCCAGAACACTGAAGCTTTCTTT. It yields the protein CAISRDSQNTEAFF.

This chain connects TRBV27 to TRBJ2-2, with 10 bases that match TRBD1. Germline CDR1 MNHEY, CDR2 SMNVEV (reference sequence). The CDR3 consists of 17 residues. V was clipped by 3 bases and J by 3 bases; unmatched bases: 7. The CDR3 nucleotides read TGTGCCAGCAGTTTCAGAGACAGGGGGCGGGACACCGGGGAGCTGTTTTTT. It translates to CASSFRDRGRDTGELFF.

V gene TRBV12-5 combines with J gene TRBJ1-1, with 8 bases that match TRBD1. Germline lookup yields CDR1 LGHNT and CDR2 FRNRAP. After removal of 1 base from V and 7 bases from J, the junction contained 5 bases not matched to a gene. The CDR3 spans 14 residues. This chain's CDR3 is CASGLGRGQDEAFF. The CDR3 DNA sequence: TGTGCTAGTGGTTTGGGCAGGGGGCAGGATGAAGCTTTCTTT.

The CDR3 protein is CASSPPNSQETQYF. CDR3 DNA: TGTGCCAGCTCACCACCGAACAGTCAAGAGACCCAGTACTTC. The genes are TRBV18 and TRBJ2-5; D remains ambiguous. Trimming shortened V by 0 bases and J by 2 bases, and 7 bases separated the two germline ends. The germline gives CDR1 KGHSH, CDR2 LQKENI. The CDR3 totals 14 residues.

The chain has TRBV29-1 and TRBJ1-1; tentatively, D is TRBD1 (5 bases). Between the trimmed V and J ends, which lost 7 bases and 7 bases, there was a span of 10 bases. Germline values: CDR1 SQVTM, CDR2 ANQGSEA. This CDR3 has 10 amino acids. The CDR3 coding sequence is TGCAGCGCGCGGGGGGGTGAAGCTTTCTTT. It is translated as CSARGGEAFF.

The V call is TRBV6-2 or TRBV6-3, the J call TRBJ2-2; the match to TRBD2 covers 14 bases. The junction had 5 bases not matched to a gene; V was cut back by 2 bases and J by 3 bases. CDR1 and CDR2 from the germline V gene are MNHEY and SVGEGT. This CDR3 is 18 amino acids long. CDR3 coding DNA: TGTGCCAGCAGTTACCGGACTAGCGGGAGGTTTCACACCGGGGAGCTGTTTTTT. Translated: CASSYRTSGRFHTGELFF.

The chain has TRBV5-1 and TRBJ1-4; maybe TRBD1 (5 bases). The CDR3 loop spans 15 amino acids. The V end lost 1 base, the J end lost 2 bases, and 9 bases lay between the germline ends. Germline V gene sequence: CDR1 SGHRS, CDR2 YFSETQ. CDR3 residues: CASSLWAGTNEKLFF. The CDR3 region has the DNA TGCGCCAGCAGCTTGTGGGCAGGGACTAATGAAAAACTGTTTTTT.

The V and J genes are TRBV5-8 and TRBJ2-3, with 8 bases identical to TRBD2. Trimming took 0 bases from V and 4 from J; bases not matched to a gene: 7. The CDR3 consists of 16 residues. CDR1 and CDR2 from the germline V gene are SGHTS and YDEGEE. For the CDR3, the DNA is TGTGCCAGCAGCTTGGTGCAGCGGGGGTTTGCAGATACGCAGTATTTT. It codes for CASSLVQRGFADTQYF.

Note on this clone: The same CDR3 arises from other DNA sequences in this sample as well. The chain is built from TRBV7-9 and TRBJ2-5; TRBD2 might be the D (6 bases). The CDR3 consists of 13 residues. V was trimmed by 0 bases and J by 5 bases, leaving 7 bases between them. CDR1 and CDR2 from the germline V gene are SEHNR and FQNEAQ (reference sequence). The CDR3 DNA follows: TGTGCCAGCAGCTTAGCGGGGGGTGAGACCCAGTACTTC. It specifies CASSLAGGETQYF.

This clone was found once. V and J are TRBV30 and TRBJ1-1; weak D call: TRBD1 (6 bases). Trimming removed 5 bases at V and 3 bases at J, with 10 bases between. This CDR3 has 12 amino acids. Germline V gene sequence: CDR1 GTSNPN, CDR2 SVGIG (reference sequence). The CDR3 loop reads CAWRQEDTEAFF. In DNA form, the CDR3 reads TGTGCCTGGCGACAGGAGGACACTGAAGCTTTCTTT.

The J gene is TRBJ1-5, the V gene TRBV6-5; D is possibly TRBD1 (6 bases). Germline-derived CDR1 and CDR2 are MNHEY and SVGAGI. The CDR3 extends over 15 amino acids. Trimming stripped 0 bases from V and 9 bases from J, with 15 bases between. The CDR3 DNA sequence: TGTGCCAGCAGTTACTCCGGGGGGCCCCGTTGGCCCCAGCATTTT. Residues: CASSYSGGPRWPQHF.

This chain connects TRBV10-3 to TRBJ1-1, with 7 bases lining up with TRBD1. The junction had 1 base not matched to a gene; V was cut back by 0 bases and J by 3 bases. Germline CDR1 ENHRY, CDR2 SYGVKD. The CDR3 runs 14 residues. This chain's CDR3 is CAISESRGHTEAFF. The CDR3 coding sequence is TGTGCCATCAGTGAGTCGAGGGGGCACACTGAAGCTTTCTTT.

This chain joins TRBV3-1 (or the pseudogene TRBV3-2) and TRBJ2-7; 7 bases line up with TRBD1. CDR1 is LGHDT, CDR2 YNNKEL, per germline (reference sequence). The CDR3 contains 17 residues. The J segment lost 4 bases and the V segment lost 2 bases, leaving 14 bases of the junction unmatched. The CDR3 spells CASSQSKPETGKYEQYF. CDR3 nucleotides: TGTGCCAGCAGCCAATCGAAACCGGAGACAGGGAAGTACGAGCAGTACTTC.

The chain combines TRBV5-1 with TRBJ2-3; D unclear. Germline V gene sequence: CDR1 SGHRS, CDR2 YFSETQ. The CDR3 spans 14 residues. Trimming shortened V by 3 bases and J by 6 bases, and 14 bases separated the two germline ends. The CDR3: CASSYNLYEDTQYF. In nucleotides, the CDR3 is TGCGCCAGCAGCTATAACCTTTACGAGGATACGCAGTATTTT. Based on the CDR3 plus reference TRBV5-1 and TRBJ2-3, the full variable domain is KAGVTQTPRYLIKTRGQQVTLSCSPISGHRSVSWYQQTPGQGLQFLFEYFSETQRNKGNFPGRFSGRQFSNSRSEMNVSTLELGDSALYLCASSYNLYEDTQYFGPGTRLTVL.

The chain uses TRBV7-8 and TRBJ1-4; 8 bases agree with TRBD1. V lost 4 bases to trimming and J lost 0 bases; unmatched junction nucleotides: 1. The CDR3 runs to 15 residues. CDR1 and CDR2 (germline): SGHVS, FQNEAQ. CDR3 in amino acids: CASSSTGATNEKLFF. For the CDR3, the DNA is TGTGCCAGCAGCTCGACAGGGGCAACTAATGAAAAACTGTTTTTT.

The V call is TRBV27, the J call TRBJ1-2, with 12 bases matching TRBD1. Trimming took 4 bases from V and 7 from J; bases not matched to a gene: 13. Per the germline V gene, CDR1 is MNHEY and CDR2 is SMNVEV (reference sequence). The CDR3 runs to 17 residues. The DNA of the CDR3 is TGTGCCAGCAGTTCATCGAGGGGACAGGGGGCAGTTTTTGGCTACACCTTC. This gives the protein CASSSSRGQGAVFGYTF.

This clone showed up just once. The rearrangement uses TRBV5-1 and TRBJ1-3, with TRBD1 matching over 9 bases. Germline V gene data show CDR1 as SGHRS and CDR2 as YFSETQ. Germline trimming cut 3 bases from V and 0 bases from J; bases unmatched to any gene: 7. The CDR3 has 17 residues. The CDR3: CASSYTGTGLSGNTIYF. DNA of the CDR3: TGCGCCAGCAGCTACACCGGGACAGGGCTCTCTGGAAACACCATATATTTT.

This chain uses TRBV19 with TRBJ1-3, with TRBD1 as a possible D gene (6 bases). This CDR3 comprises 15 residues. V was trimmed by 10 bases and J by 0 bases, leaving 16 bases between them. Germline values: CDR1 LNHDA, CDR2 SQIVND (reference sequence). The CDR3 bases are TGTGCCACCCAGACAGGACGCCCCTCTGGAAACACCATATATTTT. This translates into CATQTGRPSGNTIYF.

This clone was picked up one time. The V and J genes are TRBV19 and TRBJ2-6; D is ambiguous. The germline gives CDR1 LNHDA, CDR2 SQIVND (reference sequence). V was clipped by 7 bases and J by 0 bases, with 4 bases between them. CDR3 length: 13 amino acids. The CDR3 protein is CASKYSGANVLTF. For the CDR3, the DNA is TGTGCCAGTAAATACTCTGGGGCCAACGTCCTGACTTTC.

The chain is built from TRBV7-9 and TRBJ2-1; 7 nucleotides align to TRBD2. V shed 4 bases, J shed 0 bases, and the junction held 9 bases outside the gene matches. Germline V gene data show CDR1 as SEHNR and CDR2 as FQNEAQ (reference sequence). CDR3 length: 17 amino acids. CDR3 sequence reads: CASSSYLTSVSYNEQFF. The CDR3 DNA reads TGTGCCAGCAGCTCTTACCTTACTAGCGTCTCCTACAATGAGCAGTTCTTC.

The chain recombines TRBV6-2 or TRBV6-3 with TRBJ2-3; 8 nucleotides agree with TRBD1. Germline values: CDR1 MNHEY, CDR2 SVGEGT. J lost 4 bases, V lost 4 bases, and 7 bases had no gene match. This CDR3 contains 15 residues. The CDR3 region is CASSFTQGAADTQYF. DNA of the CDR3: TGTGCCAGCAGTTTTACGCAGGGGGCCGCAGATACGCAGTATTTT.

V usage is TRBV29-1 and J usage is TRBJ2-5; tentatively, D is TRBD1 (6 bases). This CDR3 is built from 12 residues. Trimming removed 5 bases at V and 5 bases at J, with 12 bases between. From germline, CDR1 is SQVTM and CDR2 ANQGSEA. CDR3 amino acids: CSVSVTGETQYF. The CDR3 nucleotides read TGCAGCGTTTCTGTAACAGGGGAGACCCAGTACTTC.